This T cell receptor (beta chain) was identified in a study of T-cell reconstitution after alpha-beta-depleted transplantation in children. The CDR3 is 20 residues long. CDR1 is LGHNA and CDR2 is YNFKEQ in the germline V gene. Trimming pared 6 bases from V and 2 bases from J, leaving 29 bases between. General observations from the study: After transplant, at about two months, alpha-beta T cells were reportedly derived from several hundred expanded graft clones. A year post-transplant, T-cell counts and diversity derived mostly from newly produced T cells.

This clonotype was counted many times. Antigen specificity is unknown. Preparation of the TCRbeta library used unique molecular identifiers. Each CDR3 protein gets one entry after TCRdb re-called the PCR reads with MiXCR. The sample includes fewer than 750,000 distinct CDR3 sequences, under 30% seen only once; the top ten take 13% to 15%. The sequence was obtained from a boy younger than two who had a stem cell transplant for acute myeloid leukemia, so the T cells may come from the graft donor. The chain couples TRBV4-2 to TRBJ2-1; D is unresolved. Sequenced here: PBMCs, mostly from graft donor cells, sampled 360 days after TCRalphabeta/CD19-depleted stem cell transplant. In DNA form, the CDR3 reads TGTGCCAGCAGTTACCGAAAAAATTGGTCTCCCGTGCCACCCTACAATGAGCAGTTCTTC. It yields the protein CASSYRKNWSPVPPYNEQFF.